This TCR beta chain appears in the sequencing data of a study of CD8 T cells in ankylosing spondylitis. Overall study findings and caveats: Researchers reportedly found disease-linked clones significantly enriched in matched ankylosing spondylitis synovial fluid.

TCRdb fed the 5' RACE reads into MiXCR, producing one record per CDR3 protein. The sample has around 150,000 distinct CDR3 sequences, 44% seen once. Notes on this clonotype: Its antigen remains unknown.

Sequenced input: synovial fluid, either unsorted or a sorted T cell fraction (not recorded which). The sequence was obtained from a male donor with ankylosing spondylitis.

DNA of the CDR3: TGTGCCAGCAGTGAAAGGTCAAGCTCCTACAATGAGCAGTTCTTC. Protein product: CASSERSSSYNEQFF. The genes are TRBV2 and TRBJ2-1; the D is unclear. Germline-derived CDR1 and CDR2 are SNHLY and FYNNEI. The CDR3 spans 15 residues. V lost 2 bases to trimming and J lost 0 bases, with 8 bases between them.